This TCR beta chain is from a study of T cells after yellow fever vaccination. The CDR3 runs to 15 residues. Germline loops: CDR1 SGHAT, CDR2 FQNNGV. V was clipped by 1 base and J by 7 bases; unmatched bases: 5. The study, taken as a whole, reports: Though it reached lower strength, the secondary response hit its peak faster, day 5 versus 15. Highly abundant clonotypes carried over from the bulk population could end up in FACS-sorted repertoires as contaminants. Most clones from primary vaccination resurfaced after the booster (around 95% CD4, over 75% CD8).

Remarks on this clonotype: Its target is unknown.

TCRdb ran MiXCR on the 5' RACE reads and lists one entry per CDR3 protein. The data show over 300,000 distinct CDR3 sequences, with around 7% seen just once and roughly a sixth held by the top ten. V and J are TRBV11-2 and TRBJ2-2; 8 bases are a match to TRBD1. The TCR sequence derives from a man aged 18 to 30 who received the YFV17D yellow fever vaccine. This specimen consisted of PBMCs, obtained 45 days after the first yellow fever vaccination. Written as DNA, the CDR3 is TGTGCCAGCAGCTTAGTTGCAGGGGGCGGCGGGGAGCTGTTTTTT. This codes for CASSLVAGGGGELFF. The variable domain in full, completed from reference TRBV11-2 and TRBJ2-2, reads EAGVAQSPRYKIIEKRQSVAFWCNPISGHATLYWYQQILGQGPKLLIQFQNNGVVDDSQLPKDRFSAERLKGVDSTLKIQPAKLEDSAVYLCASSLVAGGGGELFFGEGSRLTVL.